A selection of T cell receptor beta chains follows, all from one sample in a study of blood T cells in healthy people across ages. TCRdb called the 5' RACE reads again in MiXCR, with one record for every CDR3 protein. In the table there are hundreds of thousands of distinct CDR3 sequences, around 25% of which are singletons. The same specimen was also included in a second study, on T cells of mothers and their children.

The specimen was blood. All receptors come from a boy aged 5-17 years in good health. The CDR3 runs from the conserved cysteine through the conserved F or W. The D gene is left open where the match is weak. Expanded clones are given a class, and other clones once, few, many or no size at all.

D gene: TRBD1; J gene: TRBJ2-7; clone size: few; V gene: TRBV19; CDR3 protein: CASEDRVNYEQYF; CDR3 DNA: TGTGCCAGCGAGGACAGGGTTAACTACGAGCAGTACTTC
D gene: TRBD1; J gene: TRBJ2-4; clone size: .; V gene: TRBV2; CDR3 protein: CASREDREGKNIQYF; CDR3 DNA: TGTGCCAGCAGGGAAGACAGGGAAGGCAAAAACATTCAGTACTTC
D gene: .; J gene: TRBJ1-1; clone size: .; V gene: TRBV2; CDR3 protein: CASSEGGVGKTEAFF; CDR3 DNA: TGTGCCAGCAGTGAAGGTGGAGTCGGGAAGACTGAAGCTTTCTTT
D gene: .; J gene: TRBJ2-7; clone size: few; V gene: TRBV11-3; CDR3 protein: CASSTADSSYEQYF; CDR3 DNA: TGTGCCAGCAGCACGGCCGATAGTTCTTACGAGCAGTACTTC
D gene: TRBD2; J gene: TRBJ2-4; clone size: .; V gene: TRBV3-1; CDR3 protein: CASSHGGLAKNIQYF; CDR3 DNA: TGTGCCAGCAGCCACGGGGGGTTAGCCAAAAACATTCAGTACTTC
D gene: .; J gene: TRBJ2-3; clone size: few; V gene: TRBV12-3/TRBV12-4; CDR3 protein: CASSLGGASTDTQYF; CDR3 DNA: TGTGCCAGCAGTTTAGGCGGGGCTAGCACAGATACGCAGTATTTT
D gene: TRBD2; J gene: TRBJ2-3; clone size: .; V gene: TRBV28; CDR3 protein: CASGEREVYAVTQYF; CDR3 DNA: TGTGCCAGCGGAGAGCGGGAGGTGTATGCGGTGACGCAGTATTTT
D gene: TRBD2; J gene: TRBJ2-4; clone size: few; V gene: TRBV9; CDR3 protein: CASSVSRTSGTLAKNIQYF; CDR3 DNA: TGTGCCAGCAGCGTATCCAGGACTAGCGGGACTCTAGCCAAAAACATTCAGTACTTC
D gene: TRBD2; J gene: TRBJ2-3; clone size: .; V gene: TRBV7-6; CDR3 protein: CASSQDLSGSVIDTQYF; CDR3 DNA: TGTGCCAGCAGCCAAGACCTTAGCGGGAGCGTAATAGATACGCAGTATTTT
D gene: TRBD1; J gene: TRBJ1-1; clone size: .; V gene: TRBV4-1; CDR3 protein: CASSQDSLWDSTEAFF; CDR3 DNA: TGCGCCAGCAGCCAAGATAGTCTATGGGACAGCACTGAAGCTTTCTTT
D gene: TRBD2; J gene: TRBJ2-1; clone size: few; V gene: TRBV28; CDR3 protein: CASSKSGGAYNEQFF; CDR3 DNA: TGTGCCAGCAGCAAAAGCGGGGGGGCCTACAATGAGCAGTTCTTC
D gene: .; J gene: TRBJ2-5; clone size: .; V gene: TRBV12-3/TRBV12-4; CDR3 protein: CASRQLRETQYF; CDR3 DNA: TGTGCCAGTCGACAGTTGAGAGAGACCCAGTACTTC
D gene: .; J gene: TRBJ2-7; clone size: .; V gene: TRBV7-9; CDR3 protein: CASSPPGYYEQYF; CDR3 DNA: TGTGCCAGCAGCCCCCCAGGGTACTACGAGCAGTACTTC
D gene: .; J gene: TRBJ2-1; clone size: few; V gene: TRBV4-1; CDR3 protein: CASSQSPVTYNEQFF; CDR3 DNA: TGCGCCAGCAGCCAATCCCCGGTCACGTACAATGAGCAGTTCTTC
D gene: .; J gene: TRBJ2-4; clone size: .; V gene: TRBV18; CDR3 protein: CASSQGIRSGDIQYF; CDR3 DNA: TGTGCCAGCTCGCAGGGGATTCGGTCTGGGGACATTCAGTACTTC
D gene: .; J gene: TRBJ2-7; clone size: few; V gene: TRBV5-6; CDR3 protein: CASSLQDFQYEQYF; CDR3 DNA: TGTGCCAGCAGCTTGCAGGATTTTCAATACGAGCAGTACTTC
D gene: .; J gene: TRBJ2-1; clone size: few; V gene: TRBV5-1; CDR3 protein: CASSLGIRGYNEQFF; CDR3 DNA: TGCGCCAGCAGCTTGGGCATAAGGGGTTACAATGAGCAGTTCTTC
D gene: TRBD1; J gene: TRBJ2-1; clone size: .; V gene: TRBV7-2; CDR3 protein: CASSLASDRVSEQFF; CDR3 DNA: TGTGCCAGCAGCTTAGCCTCGGACAGGGTAAGTGAGCAGTTCTTC
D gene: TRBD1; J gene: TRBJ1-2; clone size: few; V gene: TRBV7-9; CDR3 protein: CASSPGQGEIGYGYTF; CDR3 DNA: TGTGCCAGCAGCCCGGGACAGGGGGAGATAGGCTATGGCTACACCTTC
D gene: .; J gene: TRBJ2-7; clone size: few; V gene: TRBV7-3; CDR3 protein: CASSPTGGSGRVGEQYF; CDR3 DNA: TGTGCCAGCAGCCCGACAGGGGGTAGCGGGAGAGTTGGCGAGCAGTACTTC
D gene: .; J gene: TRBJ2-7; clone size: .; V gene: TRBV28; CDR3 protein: CASSLAGGTTYEQYF; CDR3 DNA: TGTGCCAGCAGTTTAGCCGGGGGCACCACCTACGAGCAGTACTTC
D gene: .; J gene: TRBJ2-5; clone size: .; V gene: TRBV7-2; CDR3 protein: CASSLNRVSETQYF; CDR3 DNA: TGTGCCAGCAGCCTTAACAGGGTGTCGGAGACCCAGTACTTC
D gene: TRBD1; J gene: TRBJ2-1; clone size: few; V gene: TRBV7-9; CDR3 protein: CASSLNGAGTGNEQFF; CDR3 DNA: TGTGCCAGCAGCCTGAACGGAGCGGGGACAGGGAATGAGCAGTTCTTC